This T cell receptor beta chain was captured in a study of OX40 agonist ivuxolimab in advanced cancers. The CDR3 sequence is 12 residues long. Trimming left V 3 bases short and J 2 bases short, with 4 bases between. From germline, CDR1 is MDHEN and CDR2 SYDVKM. Profiled with immunoSEQ multiplex PCR; TCRdb holds only in-frame clones, not every one. The data show under 80,000 clones, with about 90% seen just once and about 1.7% held by the top ten. The sequences come from CD4+ or CD8+ T cells sorted from blood, collected in a trial of the OX40 agonist ivuxolimab. The rearrangement links TRBV28 to TRBJ2-5; the D is unclear. This TCR derives from an adult with an advanced solid tumor such as melanoma, head and neck, liver or kidney cancer. The CDR3 region has the DNA TGTGCCAGCAGTTTTGGTCAAGAGACCCAGTACTTC. Translation gives CASSFGQETQYF.